The rows below give T cell receptor beta chains drawn from one sample of a study of CD8 T cells in Susac syndrome. A single record per CDR3 protein comes from TCRdb applying MiXCR to the immunoSEQ multiplex PCR reads. The repertoire holds a few hundred thousand distinct CDR3 sequences, with about 91% as singletons. The sample consisted of CD4+ T cells from PBMCs. All receptors derive from a human donor with multiple sclerosis. CDR3s include the opening cysteine and the closing phenylalanine or tryptophan. D genes are given only for firm matches. Size is omitted from some rows. Given values are once, few, many or a class for expanded clones.

TRBV5-1	TRBD2	NA	19	TRBJ2-1	CASSFGLAGDLLSYNEQFF
TRBV19	NA	NA	13	TRBJ1-5	CASSSQHNQPQHF
TRBV30	TRBD1	NA	13	TRBJ1-2	CAWSRQGAGGYTF
TRBV29-1	NA	NA	13	TRBJ2-5	CSVGTGTGETQYF
TRBV4-3	TRBD2	NA	17	TRBJ2-2	CASSQDVGAGGTGELFF
TRBV19	NA	NA	13	TRBJ2-3	CASSQSSDHTQYF
TRBV9	NA	NA	15	TRBJ2-3	CASSAGPTNTDTQYF
TRBV18	NA	NA	15	TRBJ1-4	CASSPLGNRDEKLFF
TRBV5-1	TRBD1	NA	17	TRBJ2-1	CASALRTGGSTYNEQFF
TRBV29-1	NA	NA	14	TRBJ1-2	CSVEGTRNNYGYTF
TRBV10-3	NA	NA	12	TRBJ1-5	CAISETNQPQHF
TRBV27	TRBD1	NA	13	TRBJ2-7	CASGRDRGYEQYF
TRBV2	NA	NA	14	TRBJ2-1	CASKLSYSYNEQFF
TRBV4-1	NA	once	13	TRBJ1-5	CASSQAPDQPQHF
TRBV2	NA	NA	15	TRBJ1-6	CASSDRQAYNSPLHF
TRBV12-3/TRBV12-4	NA	NA	17	TRBJ2-1	CASSPRGGKGSYNEQFF
TRBV10-3	NA	once	16	TRBJ2-7	CAISESMGRTSYEQYF
TRBV3-1	TRBD2	NA	17	TRBJ2-1	CASSQVVAGVPINEQFF
TRBV3-1	NA	NA	14	TRBJ2-6	CASVHGSGANVLTF
TRBV29-1	NA	NA	14	TRBJ2-3	CSVEVGAATDTQYF
TRBV2	TRBD2	NA	17	TRBJ2-1	CASSDSRLAGGVNEQFF
TRBV7-2	NA	NA	16	TRBJ2-2	CASSSGEGLNTGELFF
TRBV20-1	NA	NA	11	TRBJ2-1	CSGAAYNEQFF
TRBV15	TRBD1	NA	17	TRBJ2-1	CATSGDRGPSSYNEQFF
TRBV29-1	NA	NA	15	TRBJ1-2	CSVEERQGRRYGYTF
TRBV27	NA	NA	15	TRBJ1-1	CASSFGPPGGTEAFF
TRBV12-3/TRBV12-4	NA	NA	15	TRBJ2-5	CASSHPTGVAETQYF
TRBV20-1	NA	NA	14	TRBJ2-1	CSASARYSYNEQFF
TRBV7-9	NA	NA	15	TRBJ2-3	CASSLQQGESDTQYF
TRBV7-3	TRBD1	NA	16	TRBJ2-1	CASRFDGTGSYNEQFF
TRBV7-9	NA	NA	13	TRBJ2-3	CASSFQGYDTQYF
TRBV2	NA	NA	14	TRBJ2-3	CASDLSGATDTQYF
TRBV3-1	TRBD1	NA	15	TRBJ2-1	CASSRDREGYNEQFF
TRBV5-4	NA	NA	14	TRBJ2-5	CASSLGGLGGTQYF
TRBV4-3	NA	NA	16	TRBJ2-3	CASSQAAAASTDTQYF
TRBV29-1	NA	NA	15	TRBJ2-1	CSVAGGSSSYNEQFF
TRBV5-4	NA	NA	14	TRBJ2-5	CASSPGTSQETQYF
TRBV7-9	NA	NA	16	TRBJ2-2	CASSHLERKNTGELFF
TRBV4-1	TRBD2	NA	16	TRBJ2-7	CASSQGALAGNYEQYF
TRBV5-6	NA	NA	14	TRBJ2-7	CASSPRLDSYEQYF
TRBV19	NA	NA	15	TRBJ2-7	CASSTLTEIPGEQYF
TRBV7-2	NA	NA	16	TRBJ2-5	CASSSAWGALGETQYF
TRBV18	TRBD1	NA	14	TRBJ2-7	CASSRSGTGDEQYF
TRBV5-1	TRBD2	NA	17	TRBJ2-2	CASSGGTSGSITGELFF
TRBV29-1	TRBD1	once	14	TRBJ1-1	CSVEGDSEYTEAFF